What follows are 25 T cell receptor beta chains derived from one specimen sequenced in a study of blood T cell repertoires in COVID-19. Assay used: immunoSEQ multiplex PCR; TCRdb lists only in-frame clones, some missing. The sample records approximately 200,000 clones, around 84% being singletons. Specimen: PBMCs or T cells enriched from blood (not recorded which). The receptors originated from a man aged 35 to 55 who had recovered from COVID-19.

The chain recombines TRBV19 with TRBJ2-2; perhaps TRBD2 as D (5 bases). Germline V gene sequence: CDR1 LNHDA, CDR2 SQIVND (reference sequence). V lost 5 bases and J lost 2, with 9 bases in between. The length of the CDR3 is 14 residues. The DNA for the CDR3 is TGTGCCAGTAGTCGGACTGATAACACCGGGGAGCTGTTTTTT. Its protein product is CASSRTDNTGELFF.

The genes are TRBV19 and TRBJ2-1, with 10 bases lining up with TRBD2. The CDR3 totals 15 residues. V dropped 6 bases and J dropped 6; count of bases not matched to a gene: 8. Per germline, CDR1 LNHDA and CDR2 SQIVND (reference sequence). The CDR3 DNA reads as TGTGCCAGTAGGGGTCTAGCGGGAGAGTCCAATGAGCAGTTCTTC. The encoded protein is CASRGLAGESNEQFF.

V usage is TRBV7-9 and J usage is TRBJ2-1; weak D call: TRBD2 (5 bases). The ends were cut back, 4 bases at V and 7 bases at J, with 20 bases in the middle. The CDR3 spans 16 residues. Germline V gene data show CDR1 as SEHNR and CDR2 as FQNEAQ (reference sequence). The CDR3 spells CASSSPLLGKSNEQFF. The CDR3 DNA reads TGTGCCAGCAGCTCTCCTCTTCTCGGGAAGTCGAATGAGCAGTTCTTC.

The chain recombines TRBV30 with TRBJ1-3; possible D gene TRBD1, 6 bases. Germline CDR1 is GTSNPN and CDR2 is SVGIG (reference sequence). Trimming shortened V by 4 bases and J by 2 bases, and 21 bases separated the two germline ends. The CDR3 is made up of 17 amino acids. The CDR3 sequence: CAWTRPGQGTPGNTIYF. In DNA form, the CDR3 reads TGTGCCTGGACCCGACCTGGGCAGGGGACCCCTGGAAACACCATATATTTT.

The chain carries TRBV27 and TRBJ1-1; TRBD1 is a possible D gene (6 bases). This CDR3 has 16 amino acids. V lost 1 base, J lost 0 bases, and 12 bases lay in between. Germline V gene sequence: CDR1 MNHEY, CDR2 SMNVEV (reference sequence). The CDR3 DNA is TGTGCCAGCAGTTTATTACAGGGAGCTATGAACACTGAAGCTTTCTTT. Its translation: CASSLLQGAMNTEAFF.

V usage is TRBV2 and J usage is TRBJ2-1, with 7 bases that match TRBD2. Germline trimming cut 8 bases from V and 6 bases from J; bases unmatched to any gene: 7. The CDR3 length is 13 residues. The V gene's germline CDR1 is SNHLY and CDR2 FYNNEI. DNA of the CDR3: TGTGCCAGCCCCGGGGGAGGGCCCAATGAGCAGTTCTTC. This translates into CASPGGGPNEQFF.

The V and J genes are TRBV2 and TRBJ2-2, with 9 bases aligning to TRBD2. Germline V gene lookup returns CDR1 SNHLY and CDR2 FYNNEI. This CDR3 spans 14 amino acids. The V and J ends lost 6 bases and 5 bases, in that order; junction bases with no gene match: 4. This CDR3 is CASSGTSQTGELFF. DNA for the CDR3: TGTGCCAGCAGCGGGACTAGCCAGACCGGGGAGCTGTTTTTT. The complete variable domain, with remaining parts taken from reference TRBV2 and TRBJ2-2, reads EPEVTQTPSHQVTQMGQEVILRCVPISNHLYFYWYRQILGQKVEFLVSFYNNEISEKSEIFDDQFSVERPDGSNFTLKIRSTKLEDSAMYFCASSGTSQTGELFFGEGSRLTVL.

This chain connects TRBV12-3 or TRBV12-4 to TRBJ1-6, with TRBD1 identical over 9 bases. V gave up 9 bases and J gave up 7 bases; unmatched junction bases: 4. The length of the CDR3 is 13 residues. Here the CDR3 DNA reads TGTGCCAGTAAGGGACAGGGAAATTCACCCCTCCACTTT. Translating gives CASKGQGNSPLHF.

V is TRBV11-1 and J is TRBJ2-2; D remains ambiguous. This CDR3 contains 12 residues. Trimming took 5 bases from V and 5 from J, leaving 6 bases between them. Germline loops: CDR1 SGHAT, CDR2 FQDESV (reference sequence). CDR3 DNA sequence: TGTGCCAGCAGCCCCCGGACCGGGGAGCTGTTTTTT. Residues: CASSPRTGELFF.

This sequence joins TRBV11-3 and TRBJ2-7; tentative D call: TRBD2 (5 bases). Per germline, CDR1 SGHNT and CDR2 YENEEA. Trimming took off 5 bases at V and 6 bases at J, with 11 bases between the two ends. This CDR3 region has 12 residues. This CDR3 is CASSPRTGEQYF. CDR3 DNA sequence: TGTGCCAGCAGCCCCAGGACTGGCGAGCAGTACTTC.

The genes are TRBV6-4 and TRBJ2-2; D is undetermined. Germline lookup yields CDR1 MRHNA and CDR2 SNTAGT. V shed 8 bases and J shed 0 bases, with 7 bases lying between them. The CDR3 totals 13 residues. In DNA form, the CDR3 reads TGTGCCAGCGTTGGAGCGAACACCGGGGAGCTGTTTTTT. It encodes CASVGANTGELFF.

The chain recombines TRBV18 with TRBJ2-7; TRBD1 agrees at 7 bases. The germline V gene encodes CDR1 KGHSH and CDR2 LQKENI. The CDR3 spans 13 residues. J lost 4 bases, V lost 5 bases, and 5 bases had no gene match. The CDR3 reads CASSARDSYEQYF. The CDR3 region has the DNA TGTGCCAGCTCAGCCCGGGACAGTTACGAGCAGTACTTC. The variable domain in full, completed from reference TRBV18 and TRBJ2-7, reads NAGVMQNPRHLVRRRGQEARLRCSPMKGHSHVYWYRQLPEEGLKFMVYLQKENIIDESGMPKERFSAEFPKEGPSILRIQQVVRGDSAAYFCASSARDSYEQYFGPGTRLTVT.

The chain combines TRBV4-1 with TRBJ1-6; 7 bases match TRBD1. The CDR3 runs to 16 residues. Germline V gene data show CDR1 as MGHRA and CDR2 as YSYEKL. The trim removed 2 bases at V and 7 bases at J, leaving 8 bases unmatched. The CDR3 nucleotides are TGCGCCAGCAGCCAAACAGGGACAGCAGGCAATTCACCCCTCCACTTT. As protein: CASSQTGTAGNSPLHF.

The chain uses TRBV25-1 and TRBJ1-2; TRBD1 agrees at 9 bases. Per germline, CDR1 MGHDK and CDR2 SYGVNS. This CDR3 has 14 amino acids. Trimming cost V 3 bases and J 1 base; bases outside gene matches: 0. For the CDR3, the DNA is TGTGCCAGCAGTGAGACAGGGGGTAACTATGGCTACACCTTC. Protein sequence: CASSETGGNYGYTF.

This sequence joins TRBV19 and TRBJ1-5, with 9 nucleotides matching TRBD1. After removal of 6 bases from V and 6 bases from J, the junction contained 6 bases not matched to a gene. This CDR3 comprises 14 residues. Germline assignment: CDR1 LNHDA and CDR2 SQIVND (reference sequence). In DNA form, the CDR3 reads TGTGCCAGTAGCCCGGGACAGGGCGGTCAGCCCCAGCATTTT. The encoded protein is CASSPGQGGQPQHF.

The J gene is TRBJ2-1, the V gene TRBV20-1; D uncertain. The germline CDR1 and CDR2 sequences are DFQATT and SNEGSKA (reference sequence). This CDR3 region has 10 residues. The V end lost 3 bases, the J end lost 7 bases, and 4 bases lay between the germline ends. Written as DNA, the CDR3 is TGCAGTGCTAGCAAAAATGAGCAGTTCTTC. Its translation: CSASKNEQFF.

J is TRBJ2-7 and V is TRBV16; D not resolved. Germline V lookup: CDR1 KGHSY, CDR2 FQNENV. This CDR3 comprises 15 residues. V was clipped by 4 bases and J by 5 bases, with 18 bases between them. DNA for the CDR3: TGTGCCAGCAGCCGTAAATTAGCCAGATCTAACGAGCAGTACTTC. It encodes CASSRKLARSNEQYF.

This clone was seen a handful of times. The chain uses TRBV6-5 and TRBJ2-1, with D possibly matching TRBD2 (5 bases). Germline V gives CDR1 MNHEY, CDR2 SVGAGI. This CDR3 has 15 amino acids. The V end was cut by 4 bases, the J end by 8 bases, with 18 bases between. The CDR3 protein is CASSFSTRSRDEQFF. CDR3 nucleotides: TGTGCCAGCAGTTTTAGCACCCGGTCGCGGGATGAGCAGTTCTTC.

V and J are TRBV27 and TRBJ1-3, with D possibly matching TRBD1 (5 bases). The V end lost 2 bases, the J end lost 4 bases, and 9 bases lay between the germline ends. This CDR3 region has 14 residues. Germline CDR1 MNHEY, CDR2 SMNVEV (reference sequence). CDR3 in DNA: TGTGCCAGCAGTTTACAGGGATCCGGAAACACCATATATTTT. As protein: CASSLQGSGNTIYF.

This clone came up once. V gene TRBV5-1 combines with J gene TRBJ1-1, with D tentatively TRBD1 (5 bases). The CDR3 has 13 residues. V lost 7 bases and J 5 bases, leaving 15 bases between the germline ends. CDR1 SGHRS and CDR2 YFSETQ come from the germline V gene. In DNA, the CDR3 is TGCGCCAGCCTGGCGGGGGTTGGAACTGAAGCTTTCTTT. As protein: CASLAGVGTEAFF.

The V and J genes are TRBV27 and TRBJ2-4, with TRBD2 matching 7 bases. The germline CDR1 and CDR2 sequences are MNHEY and SMNVEV (reference sequence). The V gene end was trimmed by 3 bases and the J gene end by 4 bases; junction bases not matched to a gene: 6. The CDR3 has 15 residues. CDR3 region: CASSLWASGKNIQYF. The CDR3 DNA reads TGTGCCAGCAGTTTGTGGGCTAGCGGTAAAAACATTCAGTACTTC.

V is TRBV19 and J is TRBJ1-2, with a weak D call TRBD1 (5 bases). V lost 5 bases and J 4 bases, leaving 17 bases between the germline ends. Germline V CDR1 and CDR2: LNHDA, SQIVND (reference sequence). This CDR3 is built from 15 residues. The CDR3 nucleotides are TGTGCCAGTAGTCCTACCTTGGGGCCTGGCTATGGCTACACCTTC. Protein: CASSPTLGPGYGYTF.

The CDR3 spells CAWSVLSPNEQYF. The DNA for the CDR3 is TGTGCCTGGAGTGTACTTAGCCCCAACGAGCAGTACTTC. This chain links TRBV30 with TRBJ2-7; unclear D gene. CDR3 length: 13 amino acids. Germline CDR1 is GTSNPN and CDR2 is SVGIG (reference sequence). The V and J ends lost 0 bases and 5 bases respectively, with 11 bases between them.

This clone has only a few counts. The rearrangement uses TRBV10-1 and TRBJ2-7; 11 nucleotides align to TRBD2. V lost 2 bases and J lost 4; bases outside the gene matches: 1. Germline V gene sequence: CDR1 WNHNN, CDR2 SYGVQD (reference sequence). The CDR3 length is 14 residues. The CDR3 reads CASSETSGSYEQYF. CDR3 sequence (DNA): TGCGCCAGCAGTGAGACTAGCGGGAGTTACGAGCAGTACTTC.

The chain couples TRBV5-4 to TRBJ1-2; D remains ambiguous. CDR3 length: 12 amino acids. V lost 3 bases and J 6 bases, leaving 9 bases between the germline ends. Germline CDR1 reads SGHNT; CDR2 reads YYREEE (reference sequence). The CDR3 DNA reads TGTGCCAGCAGCTCGTACCGGGATGGCTACACCTTC. Translated, it gives CASSSYRDGYTF.